Below, 10 T cell receptor beta chains from the same sample are listed, as sequenced in a study of CD8 T cells in ankylosing spondylitis. TCRdb reprocessed the 5' RACE reads via MiXCR and lists one record per CDR3 protein. The sample lists 30,000 or so distinct CDR3 sequences, 5.3% occurring once. Sample: blood, either unsorted or a sorted T cell fraction (not recorded which). Receptor source: a female donor with ankylosing spondylitis or in good health (not recorded which).

By sample fraction, this clonotype is medium-sized. The J gene is TRBJ1-2, the V gene TRBV9, with 7 bases matching TRBD1. The J segment lost 4 bases and the V segment lost 0 bases, leaving 3 bases of the junction unmatched. This CDR3 spans 14 amino acids. CDR1 SGDLS and CDR2 YYNGEE come from the germline V gene. CDR3 sequence: CASSVDGTVYGYTF. CDR3 nucleotide sequence: TGTGCCAGCAGCGTAGATGGGACAGTCTATGGCTACACCTTC.

The sample holds many counts of this clonotype. CDR3 bases: TGTGCCAGCAGCGTCGGTTCCGGGGAGCTGTTTTTT. Translating it yields CASSVGSGELFF. The chain links TRBV9 to TRBJ2-2; D is unresolved. CDR1 is SGDLS, CDR2 YYNGEE, per germline. With 2 bases removed from V and 6 bases from J, the gap between germline ends came to 5 bases. The CDR3 has 12 amino acids. Variable domain in full (rest from reference TRBV9 and TRBJ2-2): DSGVTQTPKHLITATGQRVTLRCSPRSGDLSVYWYQQSLDQGLQFLIQYYNGEERAKGNILERFSAQQFPDLHSELNLSSLELGDSALYFCASSVGSGELFFGEGSRLTVL.

This clonotype was counted ten times or more. The rearrangement links TRBV9 to TRBJ2-1; D uncertain. This CDR3 spans 14 amino acids. Germline V lookup: CDR1 SGDLS, CDR2 YYNGEE. V lost 4 bases and J lost 10, with 18 bases in between. For the CDR3, the DNA is TGTGCCAGCAGCCCCGAGCCCCAAAGCCGGGAGCAGTTCTTC. Encoded protein: CASSPEPQSREQFF.

This clonotype was recorded at least ten times. This chain links TRBV9 with TRBJ1-3; 7 nucleotides agree with TRBD1. CDR3 length equals 15 residues. Germline CDR1 reads SGDLS; CDR2 reads YYNGEE. J lost 3 bases, V lost 0 bases, and 3 bases had no gene match. The CDR3 loop is CASSVGGGGGNTIYF. CDR3 nucleotides: TGTGCCAGCAGCGTAGGAGGGGGCGGTGGAAACACCATATATTTT.

This clonotype was observed a few times. The V gene is TRBV9, the J gene TRBJ1-1, with D hard to call. The CDR3 totals 13 residues. The V and J ends lost 2 bases and 1 base respectively, with 6 bases between them. Germline CDR1 SGDLS, CDR2 YYNGEE. Here the CDR3 DNA reads TGTGCCAGCAGCGTCAGGCCGAACACTGAAGCTTTCTTT. Translating it yields CASSVRPNTEAFF.

This clonotype was observed at least ten times. This chain connects TRBV9 to TRBJ2-2; 10 bases fit TRBD2. CDR1 is SGDLS, CDR2 YYNGEE, per germline. The CDR3 covers 16 residues. J gave up 6 bases and V 4 bases, and 9 bases lay outside the gene matches. The CDR3 nucleotides read TGTGCCAGCAGCAATCGAGCGGGGGGGCGAGCCGGGGAGCTGTTTTTT. Protein: CASSNRAGGRAGELFF.

This clonotype was found many times. The V call is TRBV9, the J call TRBJ1-3; D is unclear. V lost 4 bases and J lost 0, with 14 bases in between. CDR1 SGDLS and CDR2 YYNGEE come from the germline V gene. CDR3 length equals 16 residues. The CDR3 here is CASSPKTTNSGNTIYF. The CDR3 nucleotides read TGTGCCAGCAGCCCGAAGACAACCAACTCTGGAAACACCATATATTTT.

This clonotype was recorded at least ten times. The chain uses TRBV9 and TRBJ2-5, with 7 nucleotides matching TRBD2. Germline loops: CDR1 SGDLS, CDR2 YYNGEE. The CDR3 consists of 16 residues. V shed 4 bases and J 3 bases; nucleotides not matched to a gene: 12. CDR3 protein: CASSHDVREREETQYF. In DNA, the CDR3 is TGTGCCAGCAGCCACGATGTGCGGGAGAGGGAAGAGACCCAGTACTTC.

By share of the sample, this clonotype is medium-sized. The V gene is TRBV21-1, the J gene TRBJ2-7; the table's TRBD1 call for D was not verified on the DNA. TRBV21-1 is designated a pseudogene. The CDR3 is 14 amino acids. The CDR3 loop reads CASSTRPCSGEQYF. The CDR3 DNA follows: TGTGCCAGCAGCACTCGTCCCTGTTCGGGCGAGCAGTACTTC.

The sample holds many counts of this clonotype. The chain couples TRBV9 to TRBJ2-3; D is ambiguous. The germline V and J ends were trimmed by 3 bases and 1 base, with 9 bases remaining between them. Per the germline V gene, CDR1 is SGDLS and CDR2 is YYNGEE. The CDR3 runs 14 residues. The CDR3 protein is CASSDSRRTDTQYF. The CDR3 DNA follows: TGTGCCAGCAGCGACTCAAGACGCACAGATACGCAGTATTTT.